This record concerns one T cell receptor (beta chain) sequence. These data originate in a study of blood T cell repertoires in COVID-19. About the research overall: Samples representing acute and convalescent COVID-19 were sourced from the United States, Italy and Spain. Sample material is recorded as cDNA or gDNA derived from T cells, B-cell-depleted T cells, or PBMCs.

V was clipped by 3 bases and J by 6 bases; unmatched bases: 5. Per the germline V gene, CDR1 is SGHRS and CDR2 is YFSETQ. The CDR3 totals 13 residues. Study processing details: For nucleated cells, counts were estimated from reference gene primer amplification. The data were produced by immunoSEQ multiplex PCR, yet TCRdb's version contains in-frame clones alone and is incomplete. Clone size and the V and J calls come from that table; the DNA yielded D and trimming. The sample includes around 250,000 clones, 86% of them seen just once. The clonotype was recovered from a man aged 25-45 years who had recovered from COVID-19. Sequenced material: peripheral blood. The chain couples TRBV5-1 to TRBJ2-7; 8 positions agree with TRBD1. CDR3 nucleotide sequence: TGCGCCAGCAGCTACGACAGGGGACGCGAGCAGTACTTC. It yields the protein CASSYDRGREQYF. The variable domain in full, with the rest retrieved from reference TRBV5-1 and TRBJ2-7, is KAGVTQTPRYLIKTRGQQVTLSCSPISGHRSVSWYQQTPGQGLQFLFEYFSETQRNKGNFPGRFSGRQFSNSRSEMNVSTLELGDSALYLCASSYDRGREQYFGPGTRLTVT.